What follows are 2 T cell receptor beta chains derived from one specimen sequenced in a study of T cell changes during pregnancy in multiple sclerosis. Measured with immunoSEQ multiplex PCR; TCRdb has only the in-frame clones, and not every one. The table has some 94,000 clones, more than 85% seen once. Here the sequenced sample was peripheral blood, taken in the first trimester of pregnancy. Source of these receptors: a female donor with multiple sclerosis, enrolled in a pregnancy study.

The chain couples TRBV20-1 to TRBJ2-7; no reliable D call. Per the germline V gene, CDR1 is DFQATT and CDR2 is SNEGSKA (reference sequence). The CDR3 sequence is 11 residues long. V dropped 4 bases and J dropped 3 bases, with 7 bases sitting between them. The CDR3 loop reads CSAIIVYEQYF. The CDR3 DNA sequence: TGCAGTGCTATCATAGTCTACGAGCAGTACTTC.

The CDR3 DNA sequence: TGTGCCACCCTTCAGGGGGACCTTAGCAATCAGCCCCAGCATTTT. It yields the protein CATLQGDLSNQPQHF. The chain links TRBV6-6 to TRBJ1-5; the match to TRBD1 covers 7 bases. With 10 bases clipped from V and 0 bases from J, the junction kept 9 bases outside the gene matches. This CDR3 is 15 amino acids long. Germline CDR1 and CDR2: MNHNY and SVGAGI (reference sequence).